The 15 T cell receptor beta chains in this list originate from one sample, sequenced in a study of blood T cells in healthy people across ages. Alongside a J-beta primer mix, a sample-barcoded 5' primer served in a second PCR lasting about 7 to 12 cycles. Each CDR3 protein is one row after TCRdb ran MiXCR on the 5' RACE reads. The data show over a million distinct CDR3 sequences, under 45% seen once. The sequencing sample was made of blood. The receptors derive from an older woman in good health.

The genes are TRBV10-3 and TRBJ2-1; 10 nucleotides match TRBD2. CDR1 and CDR2 (germline): ENHRY, SYGVKD. The ends lost 4 bases at V and 7 bases at J; junction bases unmatched: 7. The CDR3 sequence is 15 residues long. CDR3 loop: CAISGVTSGTNEQFF. The CDR3, as DNA: TGTGCCATCAGTGGAGTTACTAGCGGGACGAATGAGCAGTTCTTC.

This clonotype appeared a few times. The chain is built from TRBV16 and TRBJ1-1, with TRBD1 identical over 7 bases. The germline gives CDR1 KGHSY, CDR2 FQNENV. The J segment lost 4 bases and the V segment lost 6 bases, leaving 8 bases of the junction unmatched. The CDR3 consists of 14 residues. The DNA of the CDR3 is TGTGCCAGCAGAAACAGGGGAGTCAGCACTGAAGCTTTCTTT. Protein sequence: CASRNRGVSTEAFF.

The sample holds a few counts of this clonotype. V and J are TRBV30 and TRBJ2-5, with D perhaps assigned TRBD1 or TRBD2 (7 bases each). The CDR3 runs to 17 residues. The V gene's germline CDR1 is GTSNPN and CDR2 SVGIG (reference sequence). V shed 1 base and J shed 2 bases, with 20 bases lying between them. The CDR3 protein is CAWSDQWSGTAQETQYF. The CDR3 bases are TGTGCCTGGAGTGATCAATGGAGCGGGACAGCTCAAGAGACCCAGTACTTC.

The V call is TRBV14, the J call TRBJ2-3; TRBD1 might be the D (6 bases). The ends were cut back, 3 bases at V and 9 bases at J, with 7 bases in the middle. CDR3 size: 11 residues. Per germline, CDR1 SGHDN and CDR2 FVKESK. The CDR3 spells CASSHTGTQYF. The CDR3 DNA reads as TGTGCCAGCAGCCACACAGGGACGCAGTATTTT. Together with reference TRBV14 and TRBJ2-3, the CDR3 gives the full variable domain: EAGVTQFPSHSVIEKGQTVTLRCDPISGHDNLYWYRRVMGKEIKFLLHFVKESKQDESGMPNNRFLAERTGGTYSTLKVQPAELEDSGVYFCASSHTGTQYFGPGTRLTVL.

The chain employs TRBV10-3 and TRBJ1-6; D unresolved. V was shortened by 2 bases and J by 5 bases, with 10 bases between the two germline ends. The CDR3 covers 15 residues. Germline V gene sequence: CDR1 ENHRY, CDR2 SYGVKD. This CDR3 reads CAISETDADNSPLHF. CDR3 nucleotide sequence: TGTGCCATCAGTGAGACGGACGCAGATAATTCACCCCTCCACTTT.

V usage is TRBV20-1 and J usage is TRBJ2-2; 8 bases map to TRBD2. V shed 3 bases and J 6 bases; nucleotides not matched to a gene: 24. This CDR3 spans 20 amino acids. CDR1 is DFQATT, CDR2 SNEGSKA, per germline (reference sequence). CDR3 coding DNA: TGCAGTGCTAGCACCACTAATGCGGCGGGAGGCCGTATGTGGGCCGGGGAGCTGTTTTTT. Protein sequence: CSASTTNAAGGRMWAGELFF.

The rearrangement joins TRBV9 to TRBJ2-1, with D perhaps matching TRBD1 or TRBD2 (7 bases each). V dropped 3 bases and J dropped 8 bases, with 18 bases sitting between them. Germline CDR1 and CDR2: SGDLS and YYNGEE. CDR3 length equals 15 residues. As DNA, the CDR3 is TGTGCCAGCAGCGCCCGCCCGACAGGGAGGGATGAGCAGTTCTTC. It encodes CASSARPTGRDEQFF.

V gene TRBV5-1 combines with J gene TRBJ1-1; tentative D call: TRBD1 (6 bases). Trimming stripped 2 bases from V and 4 bases from J, with 12 bases between. Germline V CDR1 and CDR2: SGHRS, YFSETQ. The CDR3 sequence is 14 residues long. CDR3 coding DNA: TGCGCCAGCAGCTTCACAGGGATGGTCACTGAAGCTTTCTTT. It encodes CASSFTGMVTEAFF.

The V and J genes are TRBV4-2 and TRBJ2-7; perhaps TRBD2 as D (5 bases). This CDR3 comprises 17 residues. V was shortened by 3 bases and J by 0 bases, with 18 bases between the two germline ends. CDR1 LGHNA and CDR2 YNFKEQ come from the germline V gene. CDR3 in DNA: TGTGCCAGCAGCCAGCGGGTAGGCCCTCCCCCCTCCTACGAGCAGTACTTC. This codes for CASSQRVGPPPSYEQYF.

This clonotype turned up a few times. This CDR3 reads CASSPLERDTQYF. CDR3 DNA sequence: TGCGCCAGCAGCCCTCTCGAAAGAGATACGCAGTATTTT. The J gene is TRBJ2-3, the V gene TRBV4-1; no reliable D call. The CDR3 is 13 amino acids. Germline V CDR1 and CDR2: MGHRA, YSYEKL. V lost 4 bases, J lost 5 bases, and 10 bases lay in between.

The CDR3 DNA reads TGCAGCGTTGTGGGCGAGTGGGGAGAGCAGTTCTTC. As protein: CSVVGEWGEQFF. The J gene is TRBJ2-1, the V gene TRBV29-1; D is undetermined. This CDR3 comprises 12 residues. Germline CDR1 is SQVTM and CDR2 is ANQGSEA. Between the trimmed V and J ends, which lost 4 bases and 10 bases, there was a span of 14 bases.

This rearrangement joins TRBV10-3 to TRBJ1-6; 9 positions match TRBD1. The CDR3 is 15 amino acids. CDR1 and CDR2 from the germline V gene are ENHRY and SYGVKD. V lost 4 bases, J lost 7 bases, and 5 bases stayed unmatched. DNA for the CDR3: TGTGCCATCAGTGGAACAGGGGGCTACAATTCACCCCTCCACTTT. Translating gives CAISGTGGYNSPLHF.

This rearrangement joins TRBV12-3 or TRBV12-4 to TRBJ2-4, with a weak D call TRBD1 (7 bases). V was trimmed by 6 bases and J by 6 bases, leaving 12 bases between them. The CDR3 extends over 13 amino acids. DNA of the CDR3: TGTGCCAGCAGGGAGGGGGCGAGAAACATTCAGTACTTC. This translates into CASREGARNIQYF.

The chain couples TRBV5-1 to TRBJ1-1, with 9 bases that match TRBD1. The V segment lost 4 bases and the J segment 0 bases; nucleotides outside the gene matches: 7. Germline CDR1 reads SGHRS; CDR2 reads YFSETQ. CDR3 length: 16 amino acids. CDR3 sequence reads: CASSHTGGGMNTEAFF. DNA for the CDR3: TGCGCCAGCAGCCACACAGGGGGCGGTATGAACACTGAAGCTTTCTTT.

The chain joins TRBV20-1 to TRBJ2-4, with D possibly being TRBD1 (5 bases). V shed 8 bases and J shed 0 bases, with 14 bases lying between them. From germline, CDR1 is DFQATT and CDR2 SNEGSKA (reference sequence). This CDR3 is 14 amino acids long. The CDR3 DNA reads as TGCAGTACTGGGGCGGAACTAGCCAAAAACATTCAGTACTTC. This translates into CSTGAELAKNIQYF.